This passage covers 19 T cell receptor beta chains from one sample sequenced in a study of shared clonotypes between healthy human individuals (TCRdb year 2020). Libraries were built with the immunoSEQ multiplex PCR assay. The immuneACCESS repertoire file appears here via TCRdb, limited to in-frame rearrangements. These files lack a portion of the clones; in checked studies, under half of the deficit traces to unresolved V genes, and the cause of the others is not known. Here the sample has hundreds of thousands of clones; 98% occur a single time. Jointly, the top ten make up 0.3% to 0.35% of the sample. CD8 naive samples were CD45RO-negative cells positively selected for CCR7, giving a CD45RA+CCR7+ population that excluded TemRA cells. The sequenced sample was naive CD8+ T cells sorted from blood. Interpreted using the paper, the cell subset or site label stands for: CD45RA+CCR7+. These receptors were taken from a man aged 25-45 years in good health.

This chain connects TRBV7-6 to TRBJ2-2; D is undetermined. CDR1 and CDR2 from the germline V gene are SGHVS and FNYEAQ. The ends were cut back, 1 base at V and 7 bases at J, with 7 bases in the middle. This CDR3 is built from 13 residues. This CDR3 is CASSLGGSGELFF. The CDR3 nucleotides are TGTGCCAGCAGCTTAGGGGGAAGCGGGGAGCTGTTTTTT.

J is TRBJ2-5 and V is TRBV9; 8 bases are shared with TRBD1. The germline V gene encodes CDR1 SGDLS and CDR2 YYNGEE. Trimming took 2 bases from V and 2 from J; bases not matched to a gene: 5. The length of the CDR3 is 15 residues. CDR3 nucleotide sequence: TGTGCCAGCAGCGTGGAGGGACAGGCGCAAGAGACCCAGTACTTC. This encodes CASSVEGQAQETQYF.

The V call is TRBV27, the J call TRBJ2-3, with 7 bases aligning to TRBD2. V shed 4 bases and J 2 bases; nucleotides not matched to a gene: 6. The CDR3 has 15 amino acids. Per the germline V gene, CDR1 is MNHEY and CDR2 is SMNVEV (reference sequence). This CDR3 is CASSSILADTDTQYF. CDR3 nucleotide sequence: TGTGCCAGCAGTTCCATTCTAGCGGACACAGATACGCAGTATTTT.

This chain uses TRBV11-2 with TRBJ2-7; D is possibly TRBD1 (6 bases). The CDR3 sequence is 15 residues long. Germline lookup yields CDR1 SGHAT and CDR2 FQNNGV. The ends were cut back, 4 bases at V and 0 bases at J, with 13 bases in the middle. DNA of the CDR3: TGTGCCAGCAGCTCCCCGGGACACCTCTCCTACGAGCAGTACTTC. Protein: CASSSPGHLSYEQYF.

The chain couples TRBV16 to TRBJ2-3; D not certain. The CDR3 extends over 17 amino acids. Trimming left V 2 bases short and J 4 bases short, with 19 bases between. Germline values: CDR1 KGHSY, CDR2 FQNENV. The CDR3 DNA reads TGTGCCAGCAGCCAAATCGGCGGCCTCGCGAGCGCAGATACGCAGTATTTT. Amino acids: CASSQIGGLASADTQYF.

CDR3 amino acids: CASSQSTAEAGTANTGELFF. The CDR3 DNA follows: TGCGCCAGCAGCCAATCCACCGCTGAAGCCGGGACGGCGAACACCGGGGAGCTGTTTTTT. This chain connects TRBV4-1 to TRBJ2-2; D possibly matches TRBD1 or TRBD2 (5 bases each). Trimming shortened V by 2 bases and J by 0 bases, and 22 bases separated the two germline ends. This CDR3 region has 20 residues. Germline CDR1 and CDR2: MGHRA and YSYEKL.

The rearrangement links TRBV4-3 to TRBJ2-7, with 8 nucleotides matching TRBD1. CDR3 length equals 14 residues. The ends lost 4 bases at V and 1 base at J; junction bases unmatched: 3. CDR1 LGHNA and CDR2 YSLEER come from the germline V gene. The CDR3 coding sequence is TGCGCCAGCAGCCGCGGACAGGGATCCTACGAGCAGTACTTC. Encoded protein: CASSRGQGSYEQYF.

This rearrangement joins TRBV10-3 to TRBJ2-7, with 8 nucleotides matching TRBD2. The CDR3 loop spans 12 amino acids. Looked up from germline, CDR1 is ENHRY and CDR2 is SYGVKD. V shed 10 bases, J shed 4 bases, and the junction held 6 bases outside the gene matches. The CDR3 DNA reads as TGTGCCACAAGTAGCGGGGCTTACGAGCAGTACTTC. As protein: CATSSGAYEQYF.

This clone was picked up one time. This sequence joins TRBV10-1 and TRBJ2-7; 10 positions agree with TRBD2. This CDR3 is built from 17 residues. Germline-derived CDR1 and CDR2 are WNHNN and SYGVQD (reference sequence). J lost 2 bases, V lost 3 bases, and 10 bases had no gene match. The CDR3 is CASSDQNGLADPYEQYF. Here the CDR3 DNA reads TGCGCCAGCAGTGACCAAAATGGACTAGCGGACCCCTACGAGCAGTACTTC.

The CDR3 sequence is CASAERGASYGYTF. CDR3 DNA: TGTGCCAGCGCTGAACGGGGGGCCAGCTATGGCTACACCTTC. This chain links TRBV28 with TRBJ1-2; D might be TRBD1 (6 bases). CDR3 length: 14 residues. V shed 8 bases and J shed 4 bases, with 17 bases lying between them. The V gene's germline CDR1 is MDHEN and CDR2 SYDVKM.

The CDR3 coding sequence is TGTGCCATCAGAGAGGACCCGAACTCCTACGAGCAGTACTTC. Translating it yields CAIREDPNSYEQYF. The V and J genes are TRBV10-3 and TRBJ2-7; no firm D call. This CDR3 comprises 14 residues. The V end lost 6 bases, the J end lost 0 bases, and 12 bases lay between the germline ends. Germline values: CDR1 ENHRY, CDR2 SYGVKD.

The count of this clone is one. J is TRBJ1-1 and V is TRBV5-5, with D perhaps matching TRBD1 (6 bases). This CDR3 contains 16 residues. Trimming removed 0 bases at V and 3 bases at J, with 15 bases between. Germline values: CDR1 SGHKS, CDR2 YYEKEE (reference sequence). The CDR3 sequence is CASSLVGQQIYTEAFF. The CDR3 bases are TGTGCCAGCAGCTTGGTCGGACAGCAAATATACACTGAAGCTTTCTTT. Complete variable domain (other parts from reference TRBV5-5 and TRBJ1-1): DAGVTQSPTHLIKTRGQQVTLRCSPISGHKSVSWYQQVLGQGPQFIFQYYEKEERGRGNFPDRFSARQFPNYSSELNVNALLLGDSALYLCASSLVGQQIYTEAFFGQGTRLTVV.

V is TRBV7-9 and J is TRBJ2-1, with a tentative D call TRBD2 (6 bases). Trimming left V 11 bases short and J 9 bases short, with 14 bases between. The CDR3 contains 11 residues. The V gene's germline CDR1 is SEHNR and CDR2 FQNEAQ (reference sequence). The CDR3 sequence is CAGRSGGEQFF. Written as DNA, the CDR3 is TGTGCCGGTCGTAGCGGAGGTGAGCAGTTCTTC.

The chain carries TRBV27 and TRBJ2-7, with 8 positions matching TRBD2. The CDR3 is made up of 13 amino acids. Trimming at V came to 3 bases and at J to 2 bases, leaving 0 bases not matched to a gene. CDR1 and CDR2 from the germline V gene are MNHEY and SMNVEV (reference sequence). CDR3 residues: CASSLREAYEQYF. Written as DNA, the CDR3 is TGTGCCAGCAGTTTGCGGGAGGCCTACGAGCAGTACTTC.

The chain couples TRBV6-1 to TRBJ2-3; no clear D gene. V lost 6 bases and J 6 bases, leaving 7 bases between the germline ends. Germline CDR1 and CDR2: MNHNS and SASEGT. This CDR3 comprises 11 residues. CDR3 region: CASRPGDTQYF. CDR3 nucleotide sequence: TGTGCCAGCAGGCCGGGCGATACGCAGTATTTT.

Worth noting for this clone: Other nucleotide sequences from this sample produce the same CDR3. V is TRBV4-1 and J is TRBJ2-7; D gene ambiguous. Trimming took off 2 bases at V and 0 bases at J, with 5 bases between the two ends. The CDR3 covers 13 residues. CDR1 is MGHRA, CDR2 YSYEKL, per germline. This CDR3 reads CASSQRSSYEQYF. The CDR3 coding sequence is TGCGCCAGCAGCCAAAGGAGCTCCTACGAGCAGTACTTC.

V gene TRBV6-5 combines with J gene TRBJ2-1; D uncertain. CDR3 length equals 12 residues. CDR1 is MNHEY, CDR2 SVGAGI, per germline. Trimming removed 6 bases at V and 10 bases at J, with 13 bases between. This chain's CDR3 is CASSPSKFEQFF. The CDR3 nucleotides are TGTGCCAGCAGCCCCTCCAAATTCGAGCAGTTCTTC.

This chain uses TRBV2 with TRBJ2-7; the match to TRBD1 covers 9 bases. Germline assignment: CDR1 SNHLY and CDR2 FYNNEI. The CDR3 runs to 15 residues. V was clipped by 5 bases and J by 6 bases; unmatched bases: 11. The CDR3 DNA reads TGTGCCAGCAGTCCCGCTTGGGACAGGGCGGGCGAGCAGTACTTC. Translation: CASSPAWDRAGEQYF.

V gene TRBV9 combines with J gene TRBJ1-5; D is unresolved. From germline, CDR1 is SGDLS and CDR2 YYNGEE. Trimming took 6 bases from V and 0 from J, leaving 13 bases between them. CDR3 length equals 15 residues. CDR3 in amino acids: CASNPPVYSNQPQHF. CDR3 nucleotides: TGTGCCAGCAACCCCCCGGTTTATAGCAATCAGCCCCAGCATTTT.